This T cell receptor beta chain stems from a study of blood T cell repertoires in COVID-19. Measured with immunoSEQ multiplex PCR; TCRdb has only the in-frame clones, and not every one. The sample shows more than 90,000 clones, about 83% of them seen only once. The CDR3 spans 13 residues. V dropped 1 base and J dropped 3 bases, with 6 bases sitting between them. Germline CDR1 is SGHNT and CDR2 is YENEEA. The sequence derives from a woman between 55 and 75 years old with COVID-19, enrolled during active disease. J is TRBJ2-5 and V is TRBV11-3; maybe TRBD1 (5 bases). Sequencing used peripheral blood. CDR3 region: CASSLVREETQYF. The CDR3 DNA follows: TGTGCCAGCAGCTTAGTCAGGGAAGAGACCCAGTACTTC.